This T cell receptor (beta chain) was found in a study of cytomegalovirus exposure and HLA in healthy donors. Findings and limits, study-wide: In an earlier analysis, about 87% or about 30%: the productive usage of most TCR beta V segments. CMV serostatus was the sole immune exposure information available.

Trimming took off 6 bases at V and 4 bases at J, with 7 bases between the two ends. The CDR3 consists of 12 residues. Germline CDR1 SEHNR, CDR2 FQNEAQ (reference sequence). The study ran its PCR with 60 Vbeta and 13 Jbeta primers. The repertoire was sequenced with immunoSEQ multiplex PCR; TCRdb's copy has only in-frame clones and lacks some. The data contain approximately 150,000 clones, about four fifths of them singletons. A word on this clone: The antigen is unknown.

The sample taken for sequencing was PBMCs. The receptor comes from a man aged 45-65 years in good health and CMV-seropositive. The chain employs TRBV7-9 and TRBJ2-1; a weak D match, TRBD2 (5 bases). The CDR3 DNA reads TGTGCCAGCAGGAGGGATTACAATGAGCAGTTCTTC. Translated: CASRRDYNEQFF.